These 5 T cell receptor beta chains were sequenced from one sample in a study of blood T cell repertoires in COVID-19. The assay was immunoSEQ multiplex PCR, and TCRdb's table has in-frame clones only and misses some. The sample includes about 98,000 clones, more than 75% of them seen just once. Sequenced input: peripheral blood. These TCRs come from a middle-aged man with acute or convalescent COVID-19.

CDR3 sequence reads: CASSQRLISGNTIYF. The CDR3 DNA reads TGTGCCAGCAGCCAAAGACTGATCTCTGGAAACACCATATATTTT. The rearrangement uses TRBV3-1 (or the pseudogene TRBV3-2) and TRBJ1-3; the D is unclear. The CDR3 covers 15 residues. Trimming removed 2 bases at V and 0 bases at J, with 8 bases between. Germline CDR1 reads LGHDT; CDR2 reads YNNKEL (reference sequence).

This chain uses TRBV5-6 with TRBJ2-7; D possibly corresponds to TRBD2 (5 bases). Trimming stripped 4 bases from V and 6 bases from J, with 17 bases between. The CDR3 consists of 14 residues. Germline CDR1 SGHDT, CDR2 YYEEEE. The CDR3 region is CASSATEDLAEQYF. The CDR3 nucleotides read TGTGCCAGCAGCGCCACGGAGGATCTGGCCGAGCAGTACTTC.

The chain's CDR3 is CASSAGAGTSSYEQYF. CDR3 bases: TGTGCCAGCAGCGCGGGGGCCGGGACTAGCAGCTACGAGCAGTACTTC. The chain employs TRBV9 and TRBJ2-7; 9 nucleotides align to TRBD2. Unmatched junction bases numbered 10, after V lost 3 bases and J lost 3 bases. The CDR3 consists of 16 residues. Germline V gives CDR1 SGDLS, CDR2 YYNGEE. Supplemented by reference TRBV9 and TRBJ2-7, the full variable domain reads DSGVTQTPKHLITATGQRVTLRCSPRSGDLSVYWYQQSLDQGLQFLIQYYNGEERAKGNILERFSAQQFPDLHSELNLSSLELGDSALYFCASSAGAGTSSYEQYFGPGTRLTVT.

The chain is built from TRBV27 and TRBJ1-6, with D hard to call. Germline V gene sequence: CDR1 MNHEY, CDR2 SMNVEV (reference sequence). The CDR3 sequence is 13 residues long. Trimming removed 5 bases from V and 10 bases from J, with 12 bases in between. The CDR3 is CASSALVASPLHF. In DNA, the CDR3 is TGTGCCAGCAGTGCCCTAGTAGCCTCACCCCTCCACTTT.

CDR3 nucleotide sequence: TGTGCCAGCAGCGAGGCTCTCCTACAGGGGGCGCAGGGCTACACCTTC. Translated, it gives CASSEALLQGAQGYTF. The genes are TRBV27 and TRBJ1-2, with 9 positions matching TRBD1. From germline, CDR1 is MNHEY and CDR2 SMNVEV (reference sequence). This CDR3 comprises 16 residues. Trimming removed 6 bases from V and 8 bases from J; junction bases left unmatched: 16.